The rows below give T cell receptor beta chains drawn from one sample of a study of blood T cell repertoires in COVID-19. Method: immunoSEQ multiplex PCR; TCRdb's copy keeps in-frame clones and lacks some. The table shows some 19,000 clones, with roughly nine tenths occurring only once. The sequencing input was peripheral blood. The receptors shown here come from a man between 70 and 80 years old with acute or convalescent COVID-19. Both conserved end residues are part of each CDR3. A D gene is named only where the DNA matches it firmly. Only part of the rows carry a size: once, few, many, or a class if the clone is expanded.

d_gene	j_gene	v_gene	abundance	CDR3nt	CDR3aa
-	TRBJ2-1	TRBV6-5	once	TGTGCCAGCGGAGGGGTTGTGGATGAGCAGTTCTTC	CASGGVVDEQFF
-	TRBJ2-3	TRBV7-9	-	TGTGCCAGCGGGCCTACGAGCACAGATACGCAGTATTTT	CASGPTSTDTQYF
-	TRBJ1-4	TRBV6-6	once	TGTGCCAGCGATTTGGAGGCAGGGAGGGAAAAACTGTTTTTT	CASDLEAGREKLFF
TRBD2	TRBJ2-5	TRBV9	-	TGTCCCAGCAGCGGCGGGGGGGGGCCCCAAGAGACCCAGTACTTC	CPSSGGGGPQETQYF
-	TRBJ1-2	TRBV10-3	-	TGTGCCATCAGTGAGTCCGGTTCCGAACGCTATGGCTACACCTTC	CAISESGSERYGYTF
-	TRBJ2-7	TRBV19	-	TGTGCCAGTAGTACCCCCTCAGGCGTCTCCTACGAGCAGTACTTC	CASSTPSGVSYEQYF
-	TRBJ1-3	TRBV3-1/TRBV3-2	-	TGTGCCAGCAGCCAAGGGTGGCAGGGGTCGTCGGGAAACACCATATATTTT	CASSQGWQGSSGNTIYF
-	TRBJ1-5	TRBV19	-	TGTGCCAGCACTGGGGGGGTCGAATGGAATCAGCCCCAGCATTTT	CASTGGVEWNQPQHF
TRBD2	TRBJ2-1	TRBV29-1	-	TGCAGCGTTGAAGCGGCCCGCGGACTAGCGGGAGGTAATGAGCAGTTCTTC	CSVEAARGLAGGNEQFF
-	TRBJ1-5	TRBV6-2/TRBV6-3	-	TGTGCCAGCAGTTACTCTTATAGTCTCGGCGGTTTTAGCAATCAGCCCCAGCATTTT	CASSYSYSLGGFSNQPQHF
TRBD2	TRBJ2-1	TRBV5-1	-	TGCGCCAGCGGACTAGCGGCCTACAATGAGCAGTTCTTC	CASGLAAYNEQFF
TRBD1	TRBJ1-1	TRBV5-4	once	TGTGCCAGCAGCTTGGGACAGGGAGAAGACACTGAAGCTTTCTTT	CASSLGQGEDTEAFF
TRBD1	TRBJ1-5	TRBV12-5	few	TGTGCTAGTGGTCTGGGACAGGGGGATAACTATAGCAATCAGCCCCAGCATTTT	CASGLGQGDNYSNQPQHF
-	TRBJ2-2	TRBV4-3	-	TGCGCCAGCAGCCAAGAAGGAGGGTCCGGGGAGCTGTTTTTT	CASSQEGGSGELFF
TRBD2	TRBJ2-5	TRBV7-6	-	TGTGCCAGCAGCTTAGAGGGTAGCGGGATGAAAGAGACCCAGTACTTC	CASSLEGSGMKETQYF
TRBD1	TRBJ1-2	TRBV18	-	TGTGCCAGCTCACCGGACAGGGACCATGGCTACACCTTC	CASSPDRDHGYTF
TRBD1	TRBJ2-5	TRBV11-2	once	TGTGCCAGCAGCTTGGACAGGGGGTCCGAGACCCAGTACTTC	CASSLDRGSETQYF
TRBD1	TRBJ2-3	TRBV25-1	-	TGTGCCAGCAGTGAAGGTGGACAGGGCACAGATACGCAGTATTTT	CASSEGGQGTDTQYF
TRBD2	TRBJ2-3	TRBV4-3	-	TGCGCCAGCAGCAGGCAACTAGCGGGAGCAGGGCCAGATACGCAGTATTTT	CASSRQLAGAGPDTQYF
-	TRBJ2-3	TRBV19	-	TGTGCCAGTAGTCTCACCTGGGCTAGCACAGATACGCAGTATTTT	CASSLTWASTDTQYF
TRBD1	TRBJ1-2	TRBV19	-	TGTGCCAGTAGTATGGACAGGCTAGGTGGCTACACCTTC	CASSMDRLGGYTF
TRBD2	TRBJ2-3	TRBV7-2	-	TGTGCCAGCAGCCCCAATTTGAGCGGGACCCCGTTCAACACAGATACGCAGTATTTT	CASSPNLSGTPFNTDTQYF
TRBD1	TRBJ1-2	TRBV28	few	TGTGCCAGCAGTTTAGGCGAAGGATCAACCCCAGGGGGCTGGGACTATGGCTACACCTTC	CASSLGEGSTPGGWDYGYTF
TRBD1	TRBJ1-5	TRBV19	-	TGTGCCAGTAGTCTAGACAGGGCGGGCAATCAGCCCCAGCATTTT	CASSLDRAGNQPQHF
-	TRBJ1-1	TRBV6-4	-	TGTGCCAGCAGATCCCAGGGCGCGAACACTGAAGCTTTCTTT	CASRSQGANTEAFF
TRBD2	TRBJ2-3	TRBV4-2	-	TGTGCCAGCAGCCAAGAGGGGCTAGCGGGACGGGTAGATACGCAGTATTTT	CASSQEGLAGRVDTQYF
TRBD1	TRBJ1-5	TRBV5-4	-	TGTGCCAGCAGCGAGGACAGGGAGCAGCCCCAGCATTTT	CASSEDREQPQHF
TRBD1	TRBJ1-1	TRBV11-2	-	TGTGCCAGCAGCGCAACTAGGGGACAGAGGGGCACTGAAGCTTTCTTT	CASSATRGQRGTEAFF
-	TRBJ1-1	TRBV5-1	-	TGCGCCAGCAGCTTGAGCATGAACACTGAAGCTTTCTTT	CASSLSMNTEAFF
TRBD1	TRBJ1-1	TRBV11-3	-	TGTGCCAGCAGCCGTCCCACTACAGGGGCCTTTATGAACACTGAAGCTTTCTTT	CASSRPTTGAFMNTEAFF
-	TRBJ2-7	TRBV5-4	-	TGTGCCAGCAGCTTGCCGTTGACAAAAGGAGGGTACGAGCAGTACTTC	CASSLPLTKGGYEQYF
-	TRBJ2-1	TRBV18	-	TGTGCCAGCACCCGGGATAGCGGCTCCTACAATGAGCAGTTCTTC	CASTRDSGSYNEQFF
TRBD1	TRBJ1-1	TRBV6-2/TRBV6-3	-	TGTGCCAGCAGTAGCCCGGGACAGGGGAACCCGAACACTGAAGCTTTCTTT	CASSSPGQGNPNTEAFF
TRBD1	TRBJ1-4	TRBV19	-	TGTGCCACCACCACAGGGGGTAGTAATGAAAAACTGTTTTTT	CATTTGGSNEKLFF
TRBD2	TRBJ2-3	TRBV18	-	TGTGCCAGCTCACCAAACCTGGGGGGGACAGATACGCAGTATTTT	CASSPNLGGTDTQYF
TRBD1	TRBJ2-2	TRBV7-2	-	TGTGCCAGCAGCTGGGGACAGGGTCGGAACACCGGGGAGCTGTTTTTT	CASSWGQGRNTGELFF
-	TRBJ1-1	TRBV29-1	-	TGCAGCGTTGAGGGCGGGGGGTTGGACACTGAAGCTTTCTTT	CSVEGGGLDTEAFF
-	TRBJ1-2	TRBV6-5	-	TGTGCCAGCAGTACAGGGTTCGGCTATGGCTACACCTTC	CASSTGFGYGYTF
-	TRBJ1-2	TRBV7-2	once	TGTGCCAGCAGCCCGTTGGGGGCAGGGGTTTCTGGCTACACCTTC	CASSPLGAGVSGYTF
-	TRBJ1-4	TRBV10-3	once	TGTGCCATCAGTGAGTCGATAGTCGGGGGTACTAATGAAAAACTGTTTTTT	CAISESIVGGTNEKLFF
TRBD1	TRBJ1-1	TRBV19	-	TGTGCCAGTACCCGGACAGGGACCACTGAAGCTTTCTTT	CASTRTGTTEAFF
TRBD1	TRBJ1-2	TRBV7-8	-	TGTGCCAGCAGCCAAGGGACAGCCAACTATGGCTACACCTTC	CASSQGTANYGYTF
-	TRBJ2-5	TRBV7-3	-	TGTGCCAGCCTGGTACCCGGGACTTGCCAAGAGACCCAGTACTTC	CASLVPGTCQETQYF